This T cell receptor (beta chain) was retrieved from a study of cytomegalovirus exposure and HLA in healthy donors. Looking at the study overall: Across a few hundred genotyped donors, 65% to 90% landed in the Caucasian-associated ancestry cluster.

Study-level points and caveats: Several top significant clusters appeared, in a later analysis, to be linked to common viral pathogens. Apparent HLA restriction characterized most CMV-associated TCR beta chains in a later analysis.

With respect to this clone: The antigen remains unidentified.

The primer mix had 60 Vbeta and 13 Jbeta primers. Produced via immunoSEQ multiplex PCR; TCRdb's table is partial and in-frame only. The table has under 200,000 clones, approximately 78% seen once. Germline CDR1 MNHEY, CDR2 SVGAGI. V was clipped by 4 bases and J by 6 bases; unmatched bases: 7. This CDR3 is built from 16 residues. V is TRBV6-5 and J is TRBJ2-1, with 12 bases lining up with TRBD2. The TCR comes from a young woman in good health and CMV-seronegative. Material for sequencing was PBMCs. CDR3: CASSSSGTSGFNEQFF. CDR3 DNA sequence: TGTGCCAGCAGTTCGTCCGGGACTAGCGGGTTCAATGAGCAGTTCTTC.